This T cell receptor (beta chain) was sequenced for a study of shared clonotypes between healthy human individuals. Study-level findings and limits: Few donors restricted represented genetic and exposure-history diversity.

This clone was picked up a small number of times. The antigen remains undetermined. In the same sample, other DNA sequences code for this CDR3. Every contributor of samples was a Caucasian grown-up residing in Nashville, Tennessee. Unsorted samples used roughly 90 million PBMCs for genomic DNA. The test was conducted at deep level. Sequenced by immunoSEQ multiplex PCR; TCRdb stores in-frame clones only, minus some. The sample holds roughly 500,000 clones, 78% seen once. There are 16 residues in the CDR3. V lost 0 bases and J lost 0; bases outside the gene matches: 3. CDR1 and CDR2 from the germline V gene are SGHRS and YFSETQ.

This clonotype originated in a middle-aged woman in good health. Some clones in this sample may be carry-over from other donors' samples. The specimen sequenced was PBMCs. This sequence joins TRBV5-1 and TRBJ1-3, with 7 positions matching TRBD1. The CDR3 DNA reads as TGCGCCAGCAGCTTGGAAGGGGGCCCCTCTGGAAACACCATATATTTT. Amino acid sequence: CASSLEGGPSGNTIYF.